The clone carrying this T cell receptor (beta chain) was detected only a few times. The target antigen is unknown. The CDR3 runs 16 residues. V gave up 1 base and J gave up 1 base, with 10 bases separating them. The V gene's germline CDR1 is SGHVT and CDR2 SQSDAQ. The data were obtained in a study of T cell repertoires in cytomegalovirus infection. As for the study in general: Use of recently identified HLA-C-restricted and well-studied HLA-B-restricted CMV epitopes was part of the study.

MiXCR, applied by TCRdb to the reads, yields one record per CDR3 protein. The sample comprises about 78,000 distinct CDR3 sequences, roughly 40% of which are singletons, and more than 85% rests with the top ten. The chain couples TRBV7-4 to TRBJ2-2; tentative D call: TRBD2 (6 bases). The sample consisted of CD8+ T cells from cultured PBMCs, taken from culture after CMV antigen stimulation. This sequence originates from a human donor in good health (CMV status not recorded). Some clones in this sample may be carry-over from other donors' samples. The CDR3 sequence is CASSLVPAGNTGELFF. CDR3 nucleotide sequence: TGTGCCAGCAGCTTAGTCCCAGCGGGGAACACCGGGGAGCTGTTTTTT.